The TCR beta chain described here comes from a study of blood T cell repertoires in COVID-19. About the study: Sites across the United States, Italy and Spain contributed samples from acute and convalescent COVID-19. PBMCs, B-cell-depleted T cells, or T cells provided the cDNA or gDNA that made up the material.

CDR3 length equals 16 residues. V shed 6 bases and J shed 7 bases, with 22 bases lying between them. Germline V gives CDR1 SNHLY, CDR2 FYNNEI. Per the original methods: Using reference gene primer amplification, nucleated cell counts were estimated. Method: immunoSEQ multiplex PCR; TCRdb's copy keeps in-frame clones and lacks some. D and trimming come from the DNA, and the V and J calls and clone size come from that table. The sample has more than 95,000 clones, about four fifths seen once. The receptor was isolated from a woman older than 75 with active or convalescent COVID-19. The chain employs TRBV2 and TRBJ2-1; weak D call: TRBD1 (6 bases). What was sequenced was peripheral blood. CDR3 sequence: CASRGPGQGTGNEQFF. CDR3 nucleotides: TGTGCCAGCAGGGGACCCGGGCAGGGGACGGGAAATGAGCAGTTCTTC. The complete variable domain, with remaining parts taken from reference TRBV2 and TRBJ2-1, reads EPEVTQTPSHQVTQMGQEVILRCVPISNHLYFYWYRQILGQKVEFLVSFYNNEISEKSEIFDDQFSVERPDGSNFTLKIRSTKLEDSAMYFCASRGPGQGTGNEQFFGPGTRLTVL.